This TCR beta chain came from a study of graft-versus-host responses after intestinal transplantation. For the study at large: Recipients had transplants, and these were multivisceral, liver-intestinal, or isolated intestinal.

As concerns this clone: Its antigen is undetermined.

TCRdb's copy holds only in-frame clones and misses some; the assay was immunoSEQ multiplex PCR. The table has about 90,000 clones, roughly 90% seen once. Findings and limits, study-wide: Detection of GvH clones occurred in recipient marrow, and some had their first appearance in ileum or blood. Clonal ratios of graft-versus-host to host-versus-graft in allografts were high for patients exhibiting graft-donor T cell macrochimerism.

Per germline, CDR1 LNHDA and CDR2 SQIVND (reference sequence). This CDR3 contains 17 residues. The V segment lost 6 bases and the J segment 6 bases; nucleotides outside the gene matches: 13. The chain couples TRBV19 to TRBJ1-5; 11 nucleotides agree with TRBD1. Sequenced here: unstimulated CD4+ T cells sorted from spleen or lymph node cells, sampled before intestinal transplant. The TCR sequence derives from a human donor who received an intestinal transplant. The CDR3 is CASRPPGGTGGSQPQHF. Written as DNA, the CDR3 is TGTGCCAGTAGACCCCCCGGTGGGACAGGGGGTAGTCAGCCCCAGCATTTT.